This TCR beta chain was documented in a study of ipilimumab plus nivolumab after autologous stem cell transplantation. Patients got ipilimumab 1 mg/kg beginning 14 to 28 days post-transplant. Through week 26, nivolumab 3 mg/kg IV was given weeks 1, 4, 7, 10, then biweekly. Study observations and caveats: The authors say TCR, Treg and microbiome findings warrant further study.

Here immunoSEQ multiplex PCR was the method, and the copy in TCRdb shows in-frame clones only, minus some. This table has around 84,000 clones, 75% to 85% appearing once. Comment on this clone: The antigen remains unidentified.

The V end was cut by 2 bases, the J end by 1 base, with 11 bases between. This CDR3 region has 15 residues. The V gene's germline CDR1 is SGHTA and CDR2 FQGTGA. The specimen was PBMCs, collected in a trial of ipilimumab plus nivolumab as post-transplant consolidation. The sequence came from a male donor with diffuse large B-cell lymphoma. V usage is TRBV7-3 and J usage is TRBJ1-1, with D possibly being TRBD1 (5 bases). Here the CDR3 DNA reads TGTGCCAGCAGCTTATCGGGACGGAAGAACACTGAAGCTTTCTTT. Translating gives CASSLSGRKNTEAFF.